One sample yielded the 3 T cell receptor beta chains listed below, sequenced in a study of response to subunit inactivated influenza vaccine. Via MiXCR, TCRdb re-called the RT-PCR reads, giving one row per CDR3 protein. The data hold about 530,000 distinct CDR3 sequences, with roughly 13% observed a single time. The material was PBMCs from blood, obtained 45 days after vaccination. The receptors here all came from a man aged 50 to 59 who received an inactivated influenza vaccine.

The chain combines TRBV7-8 with TRBJ2-2; TRBD2 matches 8 bases. CDR1 is SGHVS and CDR2 is FQNEAQ in the germline V gene. Germline trimming cut 0 bases from V and 7 bases from J; bases unmatched to any gene: 7. This CDR3 has 16 residues. CDR3 protein: CASSLAQKLAVGELFF. CDR3 coding DNA: TGTGCCAGCAGCTTAGCGCAAAAACTAGCGGTCGGGGAGCTGTTTTTT.

This clonotype was seen a few times. CDR3 nucleotide sequence: TGCGCCAGCAGCGCAAGGCCAGGGTATCCCTCAGATACGCAGTATTTT. As protein: CASSARPGYPSDTQYF. V usage is TRBV5-1 and J usage is TRBJ2-3, with D possibly matching TRBD1 (5 bases). Germline values: CDR1 SGHRS, CDR2 YFSETQ. The CDR3 is 16 residues long. Trimming left V 4 bases short and J 4 bases short, with 19 bases between.

This clonotype has just a few counts. The rearrangement joins TRBV7-9 to TRBJ1-1; D unclear. The CDR3 loop spans 15 amino acids. Germline V lookup: CDR1 SEHNR, CDR2 FQNEAQ (reference sequence). The V end lost 2 bases, the J end lost 0 bases, and 10 bases lay between the germline ends. CDR3 sequence: CASSLFKGMNTEAFF. CDR3 sequence (DNA): TGTGCCAGCAGCTTATTTAAGGGAATGAACACTGAAGCTTTCTTT.